A single sample is the source of the 23 T cell receptor beta chains below, sequenced in a study of neurological immune-mediated disorders. TCRdb independently ran MiXCR on the 5' RACE reads; one entry per CDR3 protein. The sample includes nearly 30,000 distinct CDR3 sequences, about 12% of them seen just once. Input material: PBMCs. Source of these receptors: an older woman in good health.

This clonotype was detected many times. The chain has TRBV12-3 or TRBV12-4 and TRBJ2-7, with D hard to call. This CDR3 region has 13 residues. The V end was cut by 6 bases, the J end by 3 bases, with 12 bases between. CDR3 in amino acids: CASSPYTVYEQYF. The DNA for the CDR3 is TGTGCCAGCAGCCCCTATACGGTCTACGAGCAGTACTTC.

This clonotype occurred many times. The chain is built from TRBV4-1 and TRBJ1-2, with TRBD1 as a possible D gene (5 bases). Germline CDR1 is MGHRA and CDR2 is YSYEKL. The CDR3 covers 14 residues. The V end was cut by 0 bases, the J end by 5 bases, with 10 bases between. This CDR3 reads CASSQDHQGYGYTF. CDR3 in DNA: TGCGCCAGCAGCCAAGATCACCAGGGATATGGCTACACCTTC.

This clonotype was seen many times. The rearrangement joins TRBV7-8 to TRBJ2-7; TRBD1 aligns across 9 bases. V was clipped by 5 bases and J by 5 bases; unmatched bases: 16. Germline values: CDR1 SGHVS, CDR2 FQNEAQ. CDR3 length: 17 residues. The CDR3 DNA reads as TGTGCCAGCAGCAGGGACAGGGAACTTAAGGGTGGGGACGAGCAGTACTTC. Protein product: CASSRDRELKGGDEQYF.

This clonotype was observed at least ten times. The J gene is TRBJ1-1, the V gene TRBV27, with 7 nucleotides matching TRBD1. CDR3 size: 15 residues. CDR1 is MNHEY, CDR2 SMNVEV, per germline (reference sequence). V lost 3 bases, J lost 5 bases, and 9 bases stayed unmatched. This chain's CDR3 is CASSFGAGGGTEAFF. As DNA, the CDR3 is TGTGCCAGCAGTTTCGGCGCAGGGGGGGGGACTGAAGCTTTCTTT.

This clonotype occurred many times. The V call is TRBV6-2 or TRBV6-3, the J call TRBJ1-5, with unresolved D. V was cut by 4 bases and J by 2 bases, with 12 bases left in between. Germline CDR1 reads MNHEY; CDR2 reads SVGEGT. The CDR3 totals 15 residues. CDR3 DNA: TGTGCCAGCAGTTGGGGAAGTCAGGGCAATCAGCCCCAGCATTTT. It specifies CASSWGSQGNQPQHF.

This clonotype was detected many times. The J gene is TRBJ1-5, the V gene TRBV2; D call uncertain. Trimming left V 4 bases short and J 12 bases short, with 10 bases between. This CDR3 has 11 amino acids. Germline V lookup: CDR1 SNHLY, CDR2 FYNNEI. CDR3: CASSVGAGQHF. CDR3 coding DNA: TGTGCCAGCAGTGTTGGAGCCGGCCAGCATTTT. The whole variable domain, filled in from reference TRBV2 and TRBJ1-5, reads EPEVTQTPSHQVTQMGQEVILRCVPISNHLYFYWYRQILGQKVEFLVSFYNNEISEKSEIFDDQFSVERPDGSNFTLKIRSTKLEDSAMYFCASSVGAGQHFGDGTRLSIL.

Ten or more counts support this clonotype. V usage is TRBV7-3 and J usage is TRBJ2-1; 8 bases are shared with TRBD2. The J segment lost 2 bases and the V segment lost 4 bases, leaving 4 bases of the junction unmatched. This CDR3 is 15 amino acids long. Germline V gene data show CDR1 as SGHTA and CDR2 as FQGTGA. The CDR3 region is CASSSSGGTYNEQFF. CDR3 nucleotide sequence: TGTGCCAGCAGCTCCAGCGGGGGAACCTACAATGAGCAGTTCTTC.

This clonotype was found many times. The chain uses TRBV20-1 and TRBJ2-5; 11 nucleotides align to TRBD2. Germline values: CDR1 DFQATT, CDR2 SNEGSKA (reference sequence). J gave up 1 base and V 0 bases, and 16 bases lay outside the gene matches. This CDR3 comprises 20 residues. CDR3 DNA: TGCAGTGCTAGAGATCAAGGTTGGACTAGCGGGCCCGTCACCCAAGAGACCCAGTACTTC. It yields the protein CSARDQGWTSGPVTQETQYF.

This clonotype was counted at least ten times. The chain couples TRBV20-1 to TRBJ2-1; 10 bases are shared with TRBD1. V dropped 6 bases and J dropped 8; count of bases not matched to a gene: 7. Germline V CDR1 and CDR2: DFQATT, SNEGSKA (reference sequence). The CDR3 is 13 residues long. CDR3 loop: CSAPRTGGDEQFF. CDR3 coding DNA: TGCAGTGCACCTCGGACAGGGGGGGATGAGCAGTTCTTC.

This clonotype showed up many times. The CDR3 loop is CASSQDSNSPLHF. DNA of the CDR3: TGTGCCAGCAGCCAGGACAGCAATTCACCCCTCCACTTT. This chain uses TRBV7-2 with TRBJ1-6; TRBD1 is a possible D gene (6 bases). This CDR3 has 13 amino acids. Germline assignment: CDR1 SGHTA and CDR2 FQGNSA. With 5 bases removed from V and 7 bases from J, the gap between germline ends came to 9 bases.

This clonotype came up many times. V is TRBV29-1 and J is TRBJ1-3; D not resolved. The CDR3 is 11 residues long. Per germline, CDR1 SQVTM and CDR2 ANQGSEA. With 7 bases removed from V and 4 bases from J, the gap between germline ends came to 8 bases. This chain's CDR3 is CSALEGNTIYF. The CDR3 bases are TGCAGCGCCCTAGAAGGAAACACCATATATTTT.

Many counts were recorded for this clonotype. Here the CDR3 reads CASSFDGNEQFF. The CDR3 DNA sequence: TGCGCCAGCAGTTTCGACGGGAATGAGCAGTTCTTC. The chain has TRBV5-1 and TRBJ2-1; D not certain. This CDR3 contains 12 residues. V was cut by 5 bases and J by 7 bases, with 10 bases left in between. Germline V gene data show CDR1 as SGHRS and CDR2 as YFSETQ.

Many counts were recorded for this clonotype. The chain joins TRBV7-9 to TRBJ1-4, with a possible D match to TRBD1 (5 bases). The germline V and J ends were trimmed by 3 bases and 7 bases, with 9 bases remaining between them. This CDR3 region has 13 residues. Germline V gene data show CDR1 as SEHNR and CDR2 as FQNEAQ (reference sequence). CDR3 sequence: CASSFRESEKLFF. CDR3 coding DNA: TGTGCCAGCAGCTTCAGGGAGAGTGAAAAACTGTTTTTT.

There are many counts of this clonotype. This rearrangement joins TRBV21-1 to TRBJ1-5; the table's TRBD1 call for D was not verified on the DNA. TRBV21-1 has pseudogene status. CDR3 length equals 16 residues. For the CDR3, the DNA is TGTGCCAGCAACCCCGACAGGTACTATAGCAATCAGCCCCAGCATTTT. This translates into CASNPDRYYSNQPQHF.

In this sample, this clonotype turned up many times. The chain employs TRBV15 and TRBJ2-3; D unclear. This CDR3 contains 16 residues. V was pared by 0 bases and J by 1 base, with 11 bases between. Germline CDR1 is LNHNV and CDR2 is YYDKDF (reference sequence). CDR3 residues: CATSRDRRLGTDTQYF. The CDR3 DNA follows: TGTGCCACCAGCAGAGATAGAAGGCTGGGCACAGATACGCAGTATTTT.

This clonotype has ten or more counts. This chain joins TRBV6-5 and TRBJ1-5, with D perhaps matching TRBD1 (5 bases). Trimming shortened V by 6 bases and J by 2 bases, and 20 bases separated the two germline ends. The CDR3 extends over 17 amino acids. Germline assignment: CDR1 MNHEY and CDR2 SVGAGI. Written as DNA, the CDR3 is TGTGCCAGCAGCCTTACACGGGGGGGGTTCGGCAATCAGCCCCAGCATTTT. It is translated as CASSLTRGGFGNQPQHF.

This clonotype was recorded at least ten times. The chain has TRBV6-5 and TRBJ1-2, with TRBD1 matching over 7 bases. CDR1 is MNHEY, CDR2 SVGAGI, per germline. The CDR3 loop spans 14 amino acids. The ends lost 5 bases at V and 3 bases at J; junction bases unmatched: 6. The CDR3 spells CASSTRQGYYGYTF. CDR3 in DNA: TGTGCCAGCAGTACAAGACAGGGCTACTATGGCTACACCTTC.

This clonotype has a count of ten or more. In DNA form, the CDR3 reads TGCGCCAGCAGCTCCCGCGGGGGGTCCTACGAGCAGTACTTC. This encodes CASSSRGGSYEQYF. V is TRBV5-1 and J is TRBJ2-7, with TRBD2 matching 8 bases. Germline CDR1 and CDR2: SGHRS and YFSETQ. Trimming cost V 3 bases and J 1 base; bases outside gene matches: 3. The length of the CDR3 is 14 residues.

This clonotype was observed at least ten times. This chain connects TRBV5-1 to TRBJ2-7; 8 bases are shared with TRBD2. This CDR3 has 14 residues. Germline V lookup: CDR1 SGHRS, CDR2 YFSETQ. Trimming at V came to 4 bases and at J to 7 bases, leaving 10 bases not matched to a gene. CDR3 coding DNA: TGCGCCAGCAGCCCCGGGGGGGCCTTCGGTGAGCAGTACTTC. The encoded protein is CASSPGGAFGEQYF.

This clonotype was recorded at least ten times. V and J are TRBV20-1 and TRBJ1-5, with D maybe TRBD1 (6 bases). V was cut by 0 bases and J by 11 bases, with 17 bases left in between. The CDR3 loop spans 14 amino acids. Per the germline V gene, CDR1 is DFQATT and CDR2 is SNEGSKA (reference sequence). DNA of the CDR3: TGCAGTGCTAGAGAAGGACAGTGGGTCGGGGCCCAGCATTTT. Protein sequence: CSAREGQWVGAQHF.

This clonotype was counted ten times or more. The chain is built from TRBV12-3 or TRBV12-4 and TRBJ2-7, with D tentatively TRBD1 (6 bases). V lost 5 bases to trimming and J lost 3 bases, with 14 bases between them. The CDR3 length is 14 residues. CDR3 bases: TGTGCCAGCAGTAATCCGGGACAAGGCTACGAGCAGTACTTC. Translated: CASSNPGQGYEQYF.

The rearrangement links TRBV2 to TRBJ1-2; D unresolved. The CDR3 covers 13 residues. The germline V gene has CDR1 SNHLY and CDR2 FYNNEI. The ends were cut back, 3 bases at V and 8 bases at J, with 13 bases in the middle. The CDR3 loop is CASSDFSERGYTF. The CDR3 DNA reads as TGTGCCAGCAGTGACTTCTCCGAGAGGGGCTACACCTTC.

This clonotype was detected many times. The chain couples TRBV12-3 or TRBV12-4 to TRBJ1-5, with D uncertain. Trimming took off 6 bases at V and 4 bases at J, with 7 bases between the two ends. The CDR3 covers 12 residues. CDR3 protein: CASSPENQPQHF. The CDR3, as DNA: TGTGCCAGCAGCCCGGAAAATCAGCCCCAGCATTTT.